Described below is a single T cell receptor (beta chain) sequence and its context. The antigen is not known. Data came from immunoSEQ multiplex PCR; TCRdb stores just in-frame clones and leaves some out. The sample yields 1,100 to 1,500 clones, 80% to 90% seen once. The CDR3 is 18 residues long. Germline lookup yields CDR1 LGHNA and CDR2 YSLEER. V lost 0 bases and J lost 1; bases outside the gene matches: 8. This entry belongs to a study of coeliac disease. Study-wide findings and caveats: Unbiased detection of gliadin-specific T cells was judged not feasible with this approach.

The TCR comes from a woman under 30 with active celiac disease. Sequencing input: lymphocytes from the gut lamina propria. The chain recombines TRBV4-3 with TRBJ2-3; 9 nucleotides align to TRBD2. The CDR3 sequence: CASSQELAGAPRTDTQYF. The CDR3 region has the DNA TGCGCCAGCAGCCAAGAGTTAGCGGGAGCTCCCCGCACAGATACGCAGTATTTT.